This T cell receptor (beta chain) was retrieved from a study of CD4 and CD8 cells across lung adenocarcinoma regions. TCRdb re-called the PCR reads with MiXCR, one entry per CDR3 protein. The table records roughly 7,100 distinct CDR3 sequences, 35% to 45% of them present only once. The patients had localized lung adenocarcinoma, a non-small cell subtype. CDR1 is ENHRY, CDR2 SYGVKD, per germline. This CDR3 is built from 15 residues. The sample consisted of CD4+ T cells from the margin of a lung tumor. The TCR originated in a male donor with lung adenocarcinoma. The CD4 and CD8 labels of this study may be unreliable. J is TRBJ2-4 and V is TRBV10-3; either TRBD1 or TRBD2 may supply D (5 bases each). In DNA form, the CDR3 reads TGTGGTAGGGGCCTGGGGAGTAGTGGCAAAGATACCCAGTACTTC. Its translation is CGRGLGSSGKDTQYF.